One sample yielded the 25 T cell receptor beta chains listed below, sequenced in a study of T cell responses to AZD1222 COVID-19 vaccine. Assay used: immunoSEQ multiplex PCR; TCRdb lists only in-frame clones, some missing. There are some 96,000 clones in the sample; approximately 87% occur only once, and over 4% lies in the top ten. The sample consisted of peripheral blood, taken on day 0 of MenACWY control vaccination. The receptors were sampled from an adult in good health.

The V and J genes are TRBV18 and TRBJ1-5; tentatively, D is TRBD1 (5 bases). Deletions cut 4 bases from V and 6 bases from J, with 13 bases between. Germline lookup yields CDR1 KGHSH and CDR2 LQKENI. This CDR3 spans 14 amino acids. This CDR3 reads CASSRAGRGQPQHF. In nucleotides, the CDR3 is TGTGCCAGCTCACGTGCAGGGAGAGGTCAGCCCCAGCATTTT.

The rearrangement joins TRBV2 to TRBJ1-2; no firm D call. The germline V gene encodes CDR1 SNHLY and CDR2 FYNNEI. V dropped 4 bases and J dropped 4 bases, with 7 bases sitting between them. The CDR3 spans 12 residues. The chain's CDR3 is CASSVHSYGYTF. DNA for the CDR3: TGTGCCAGCAGTGTACACAGCTATGGCTACACCTTC.

The gene calls are TRBV19 and TRBJ2-7, with D possibly being TRBD2 (6 bases). Trimming cost V 4 bases and J 6 bases, with 13 bases left between them. The CDR3 is 13 amino acids. Germline V CDR1 and CDR2: LNHDA, SQIVND (reference sequence). The CDR3 loop is CASSNSEGREQYF. The CDR3 coding sequence is TGTGCCAGTAGTAACTCGGAGGGTCGCGAGCAGTACTTC.

The chain joins TRBV7-2 to TRBJ2-3; possibly TRBD2 for D (6 bases). Germline-derived CDR1 and CDR2 are SGHTA and FQGNSA. This CDR3 has 15 residues. Trimming pared 2 bases from V and 4 bases from J, leaving 13 bases between. This chain's CDR3 is CASSLIGGNADTQYF. The CDR3 region has the DNA TGTGCCAGCAGCTTAATCGGCGGGAATGCAGATACGCAGTATTTT.

This clone was detected a few times. The chain combines TRBV9 with TRBJ2-2, with 7 nucleotides matching TRBD2. This CDR3 contains 14 residues. With V trimmed by 7 bases and J by 4 bases, 7 bases remained unmatched. Germline V CDR1 and CDR2: SGDLS, YYNGEE. The CDR3 loop is CASDRGLPTGELFF. CDR3 coding DNA: TGTGCCAGCGACCGGGGACTACCCACCGGGGAGCTGTTTTTT.

The rearrangement links TRBV9 to TRBJ2-3; a possible D gene is TRBD1 (5 bases). The germline gives CDR1 SGDLS, CDR2 YYNGEE. The V end lost 4 bases, the J end lost 1 base, and 13 bases lay between the germline ends. The CDR3 has 15 residues. CDR3 region: CASSPREGGTDTQYF. DNA for the CDR3: TGTGCCAGCAGCCCCCGTGAAGGGGGCACAGATACGCAGTATTTT.

This sequence joins TRBV10-3 and TRBJ1-5; D remains ambiguous. The CDR3 contains 12 residues. CDR1 and CDR2 from the germline V gene are ENHRY and SYGVKD. V was clipped by 6 bases and J by 7 bases, with 10 bases between them. The CDR3 region has the DNA TGTGCCATCAGGGGCGCGGGACAGCCCCAGCATTTT. Its protein is CAIRGAGQPQHF.

The V gene is TRBV30, the J gene TRBJ1-6; D gene unclear. Per germline, CDR1 GTSNPN and CDR2 SVGIG (reference sequence). Trimming removed 1 base from V and 4 bases from J, with 5 bases in between. There are 13 residues in the CDR3. This CDR3 reads CAWSGSYNSPLHF. The CDR3 coding sequence is TGTGCCTGGAGTGGCAGTTATAATTCACCCCTCCACTTT.

V and J are TRBV7-2 and TRBJ2-4; either TRBD1 or TRBD2 may supply D (5 bases each). In germline, CDR1 is SGHTA, CDR2 FQGNSA. The CDR3 is 12 amino acids. The ends were cut back, 3 bases at V and 13 bases at J, with 13 bases in the middle. The CDR3 reads CASSLTPGPQYF. In DNA, the CDR3 is TGTGCCAGCAGCTTGACCCCGGGGCCGCAGTACTTC.

The CDR3 here is CASREREAKNIQYF. CDR3 nucleotides: TGTGCCAGCAGGGAGCGGGAGGCCAAAAACATTCAGTACTTC. The chain is built from TRBV2 and TRBJ2-4; 8 bases match TRBD2. V shed 6 bases, J shed 1 base, and the junction held 2 bases outside the gene matches. The germline V gene encodes CDR1 SNHLY and CDR2 FYNNEI. The CDR3 has 14 amino acids. Full variable domain (remainder filled in from reference TRBV2 and TRBJ2-4): EPEVTQTPSHQVTQMGQEVILRCVPISNHLYFYWYRQILGQKVEFLVSFYNNEISEKSEIFDDQFSVERPDGSNFTLKIRSTKLEDSAMYFCASREREAKNIQYFGAGTRLSVL.

The chain joins TRBV2 to TRBJ1-4; possible D gene TRBD1, 5 bases. The CDR3 is 14 amino acids. Germline CDR1 SNHLY, CDR2 FYNNEI. V was pared by 3 bases and J by 5 bases, with 10 bases between. CDR3 protein: CASSDGQLNEKLFF. The CDR3 region has the DNA TGTGCCAGCAGTGACGGACAATTGAATGAAAAACTGTTTTTT. The complete variable domain, with remaining parts taken from reference TRBV2 and TRBJ1-4, reads EPEVTQTPSHQVTQMGQEVILRCVPISNHLYFYWYRQILGQKVEFLVSFYNNEISEKSEIFDDQFSVERPDGSNFTLKIRSTKLEDSAMYFCASSDGQLNEKLFFGSGTQLSVL.

This clone has a single count. The J gene is TRBJ1-4, the V gene TRBV27; 7 bases map to TRBD1. The V and J ends lost 5 bases and 11 bases, in that order; junction bases with no gene match: 11. Germline CDR1 is MNHEY and CDR2 is SMNVEV (reference sequence). The length of the CDR3 is 14 residues. DNA of the CDR3: TGTGCCAGCAGTACCCGACAGGGAGAGGGGAAACTGTTTTTT. Translation: CASSTRQGEGKLFF.

This clone was seen a handful of times. This chain connects TRBV3-1 (or the pseudogene TRBV3-2) to TRBJ1-1; D is uncertain. Germline V gives CDR1 LGHDT, CDR2 YNNKEL (reference sequence). The CDR3 is 15 residues long. V lost 0 bases and J lost 4, with 12 bases in between. CDR3 DNA: TGTGCCAGCAGCCAAGATTCAGACGAAGGCACTGAAGCTTTCTTT. This sequence encodes CASSQDSDEGTEAFF.

The gene calls are TRBV19 and TRBJ2-5, with D possibly called TRBD1 or TRBD2 (6 bases each). Germline V gene lookup returns CDR1 LNHDA and CDR2 SQIVND (reference sequence). The CDR3 runs to 12 residues. The V end was cut by 5 bases, the J end by 4 bases, with 8 bases between. The CDR3 loop is CASSRGLETQYF. For the CDR3, the DNA is TGTGCCAGTAGTCGGGGGCTAGAGACCCAGTACTTC.

The chain carries TRBV10-2 and TRBJ1-3; D is ambiguous. The V end was cut by 5 bases, the J end by 4 bases, with 6 bases between. From germline, CDR1 is WSHSY and CDR2 SAAADI. This CDR3 is built from 12 residues. The CDR3 loop is CASSLEGNTIYF. The CDR3, as DNA: TGCGCCAGCAGTCTAGAGGGAAACACCATATATTTT.

This rearrangement joins TRBV11-3 to TRBJ2-3, with TRBD2 identical over 14 bases. CDR1 and CDR2 from the germline V gene are SGHNT and YENEEA. The CDR3 runs to 17 residues. J lost 1 base, V lost 6 bases, and 6 bases had no gene match. CDR3 nucleotide sequence: TGTGCCAGCAGTCCGGGACTAGCGGGAGAAGGCACAGATACGCAGTATTTT. This sequence encodes CASSPGLAGEGTDTQYF.

This clone was detected many times. The chain recombines TRBV2 with TRBJ2-7, with 10 nucleotides matching TRBD2. The V gene end was trimmed by 4 bases and the J gene end by 3 bases; junction bases not matched to a gene: 6. The CDR3 spans 15 residues. Germline V lookup: CDR1 SNHLY, CDR2 FYNNEI. The CDR3 region is CASSVGLAGVYEQYF. The CDR3 DNA reads TGTGCCAGCAGTGTTGGTCTAGCGGGAGTCTACGAGCAGTACTTC.

The CDR3, as DNA: TGTGCCATGGCCCCAGGGGAGACCGGGGAGCTGTTTTTT. It is translated as CAMAPGETGELFF. The chain carries TRBV28 and TRBJ2-2; possible D gene TRBD1, 6 bases. V lost 10 bases to trimming and J lost 5 bases, with 14 bases between them. Looked up from germline, CDR1 is MDHEN and CDR2 is SYDVKM. The CDR3 sequence is 13 residues long.

In DNA, the CDR3 is TGTGCCAGCAGCTCACAGACAGGGGGCGTCGGAGAGACCCAGTACTTC. This translates into CASSSQTGGVGETQYF. The V gene is TRBV5-4, the J gene TRBJ2-5, with TRBD1 matching 10 bases. The CDR3 is 16 amino acids. Germline lookup yields CDR1 SGHNT and CDR2 YYREEE (reference sequence). After removal of 3 bases from V and 4 bases from J, the junction contained 9 bases not matched to a gene.

The rearrangement uses TRBV4-1 and TRBJ1-4; possible D gene TRBD1, 6 bases. Trimming took 1 base from V and 0 from J, leaving 12 bases between them. The CDR3 runs 17 residues. Per germline, CDR1 MGHRA and CDR2 YSYEKL. CDR3 DNA sequence: TGCGCCAGCAGCCAAGTTTACAGGGTTACAACTAATGAAAAACTGTTTTTT. Encoded protein: CASSQVYRVTTNEKLFF.

This clone showed up just a few times. The chain links TRBV27 to TRBJ1-4, with D unclear. The CDR3 has 19 amino acids. Germline CDR1 MNHEY, CDR2 SMNVEV (reference sequence). The V gene lost 1 base and the J gene lost 5 bases, with 23 bases spanning the gap. DNA for the CDR3: TGTGCCAGCAGTTTATACTCCCCCGGGCTGTTGGGCCCCAATGAAAAACTGTTTTTT. Its protein product is CASSLYSPGLLGPNEKLFF.

This chain links TRBV5-5 with TRBJ1-3; D unresolved. This CDR3 is 13 amino acids long. V was shortened by 4 bases and J by 4 bases, with 9 bases between the two germline ends. The V gene's germline CDR1 is SGHKS and CDR2 YYEKEE (reference sequence). Written as DNA, the CDR3 is TGTGCCAGCAGCAACTCCTTAGGAAACACCATATATTTT. Its translation is CASSNSLGNTIYF.

As regards this clone: The same CDR3 arises from other DNA sequences in this sample as well. J is TRBJ1-4 and V is TRBV5-6; D unclear. The germline V gene has CDR1 SGHDT and CDR2 YYEEEE. This CDR3 is 14 amino acids long. Trimming took 0 bases from V and 0 from J, leaving 3 bases between them. For the CDR3, the DNA is TGTGCCAGCAGCTTGGTGGCAACTAATGAAAAACTGTTTTTT. Protein product: CASSLVATNEKLFF. Supplemented by reference TRBV5-6 and TRBJ1-4, the full variable domain reads DAGVTQSPTHLIKTRGQQVTLRCSPKSGHDTVSWYQQALGQGPQFIFQYYEEEERQRGNFPDRFSGHQFPNYSSELNVNALLLGDSALYLCASSLVATNEKLFFGSGTQLSVL.

About this clone: One end of the junction fails to match germline, which may point to a read error. The chain joins TRBV7-2 to TRBJ2-2; TRBD2 aligns across 9 bases. CDR3 length: 16 residues. CDR1 is SGHTA, CDR2 FQGNSA, per germline. The CDR3 DNA follows: TGTGCCAGCAGCCAAAGGGCTAGCGGGAACTCCGGGGAGCTGTTTTTT. Protein product: CASSQRASGNSGELFF.

The gene calls are TRBV6-5 and TRBJ1-2, with 7 bases matching TRBD1. The V and J ends lost 6 bases and 7 bases, in that order; junction bases with no gene match: 11. Germline V gives CDR1 MNHEY, CDR2 SVGAGI. CDR3 size: 14 residues. Written as DNA, the CDR3 is TGTGCCAGCAGATCCACCGGGACAGTTGGTGGCTACACCTTC. It encodes CASRSTGTVGGYTF.